This TCR beta chain was documented in a study of CXCR3-negative and CXCR3-positive naive CD8 T cells. The germline gives CDR1 SEHNR, CDR2 FQNEAQ (reference sequence). CDR3 length: 12 residues. The libraries of TRB cDNA were prepared using 5' RACE with UMI labels. TCRdb reprocessed the 5' RACE reads; each CDR3 protein has one entry and no DNA is given. The table for this sample gives over 70,000 distinct CDR3 sequences. CD45RO-CCR7+CD27+CD95- was the phenotype of naive CD8+ T cells. Sequencing was done on a sample of naive CXCR3- CD8+ T cells from blood. Regarding subset: CD45RO-CCR7+CD27+CD95- naive CD8+ T cells lacking CXCR3 (TNR3-). The source is a human donor in good health. Some clones in this sample may be carry-over from other donors' samples. The chain combines TRBV7-9 with TRBJ2-7; TCRdb's D call, TRBD1, is unchecked because there is no DNA. This chain's CDR3 is CASSLVGTEQYF.